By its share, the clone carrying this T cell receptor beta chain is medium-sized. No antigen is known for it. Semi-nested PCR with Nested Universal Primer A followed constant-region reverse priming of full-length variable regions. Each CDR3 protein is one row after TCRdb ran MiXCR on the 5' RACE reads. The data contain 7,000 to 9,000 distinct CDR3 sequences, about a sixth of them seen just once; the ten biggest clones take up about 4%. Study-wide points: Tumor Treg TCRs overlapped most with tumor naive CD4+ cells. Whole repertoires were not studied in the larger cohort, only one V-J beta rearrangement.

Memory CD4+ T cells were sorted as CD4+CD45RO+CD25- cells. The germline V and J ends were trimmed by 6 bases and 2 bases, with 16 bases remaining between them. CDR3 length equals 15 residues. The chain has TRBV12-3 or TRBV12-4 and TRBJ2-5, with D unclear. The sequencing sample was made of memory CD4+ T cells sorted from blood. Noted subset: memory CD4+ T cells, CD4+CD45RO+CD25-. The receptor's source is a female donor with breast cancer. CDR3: CASSFLSDGQETQYF. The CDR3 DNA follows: TGTGCCAGCAGCTTCCTATCCGACGGACAAGAGACCCAGTACTTC.